This is a list of T cell receptor beta chains from one sample in a study of blood T cells in healthy people across ages. TCRdb re-called the 5' RACE reads through MiXCR, storing one row per CDR3 protein. The sample consists of roughly 2 million distinct CDR3 sequences, roughly 50% of them appearing once. The material sequenced was blood. The receptors shown here come from a middle-aged woman in good health. CDR3s include the opening cysteine and the closing phenylalanine or tryptophan. The D gene is left open where the match is weak. A clone size is listed for some rows: how often the clone was seen (once, few, many), or a class if it is expanded.

J gene: TRBJ2-7; CDR3 length: 14; D gene: NA; V gene: TRBV6-2/TRBV6-3; clone size: few; CDR3 DNA: TGTGCCAGCAGTTACGTGGCCCCCGGGGGTGAGCAGTACTTC; CDR3 protein: CASSYVAPGGEQYF
J gene: TRBJ1-2; CDR3 length: 15; D gene: NA; V gene: TRBV2; clone size: once; CDR3 DNA: TGTGCCAGCAGTCCCGATTGGGTATCCAACTATGGCTACACCTTC; CDR3 protein: CASSPDWVSNYGYTF
J gene: TRBJ1-5; CDR3 length: 16; D gene: NA; V gene: TRBV12-3/TRBV12-4; clone size: NA; CDR3 DNA: TGTGCCAGCAGACTGTCCGGGACAAGAAGCAATCAGCCCCAGCATTTT; CDR3 protein: CASRLSGTRSNQPQHF
J gene: TRBJ2-4; CDR3 length: 17; D gene: TRBD1; V gene: TRBV9; clone size: few; CDR3 DNA: TGTGCCAGCAGCGTAGCTACCGGGACAGCTAGAGAAAACATTCAGTACTTC; CDR3 protein: CASSVATGTARENIQYF
J gene: TRBJ1-2; CDR3 length: 13; D gene: NA; V gene: TRBV4-3; clone size: NA; CDR3 DNA: TGCGCCAGCAGCCAAGAGGGCGACTATGGCTACACCTTC; CDR3 protein: CASSQEGDYGYTF
J gene: TRBJ2-5; CDR3 length: 14; D gene: NA; V gene: TRBV27; clone size: NA; CDR3 DNA: TGTGCCAGCAGTTTATACACTAATTTAGAGACCCAGTACTTC; CDR3 protein: CASSLYTNLETQYF
J gene: TRBJ2-5; CDR3 length: 14; D gene: TRBD2; V gene: TRBV6-5; clone size: NA; CDR3 DNA: TGTGCCAGCACCGCCGGGACTAGGGGAGAGACCCAGTACTTC; CDR3 protein: CASTAGTRGETQYF
J gene: TRBJ1-2; CDR3 length: 14; D gene: NA; V gene: TRBV7-2; clone size: few; CDR3 DNA: TGTGCCAGCAGCCCAACCCGGGTTGGCTATGGCTACACCTTC; CDR3 protein: CASSPTRVGYGYTF
J gene: TRBJ2-1; CDR3 length: 17; D gene: NA; V gene: TRBV4-2; clone size: NA; CDR3 DNA: TGTGCCAGCAGCCAAGACCCGCAGGGGGGCTCCTACAAGGAGCAGTTCTTC; CDR3 protein: CASSQDPQGGSYKEQFF
J gene: TRBJ1-5; CDR3 length: 13; D gene: NA; V gene: TRBV4-3; clone size: many; CDR3 DNA: TGTGCCAGCAGCCAAGATCGGGGTCAGCCCCAGCATTTT; CDR3 protein: CASSQDRGQPQHF
J gene: TRBJ2-3; CDR3 length: 14; D gene: NA; V gene: TRBV2; clone size: few; CDR3 DNA: TGTGCCAGCAAGATTAGCGCCAGCACAGATACGCAGTATTTT; CDR3 protein: CASKISASTDTQYF
J gene: TRBJ2-4; CDR3 length: 15; D gene: TRBD1; V gene: TRBV5-1; clone size: NA; CDR3 DNA: TGCGCCAGCAGCTTGGGGGACAGGGACGCAAACATTCAGTACTTC; CDR3 protein: CASSLGDRDANIQYF
J gene: TRBJ2-3; CDR3 length: 15; D gene: NA; V gene: TRBV7-2; clone size: few; CDR3 DNA: TGTGCCAGCAGCCCCGGTCCAAGAGGCGCAGATACGCAGTATTTT; CDR3 protein: CASSPGPRGADTQYF
J gene: TRBJ2-3; CDR3 length: 13; D gene: TRBD1; V gene: TRBV5-1; clone size: NA; CDR3 DNA: TGCGCCAGCGGGACAGGGGGGACAGATACGCAGTATTTT; CDR3 protein: CASGTGGTDTQYF
J gene: TRBJ1-2; CDR3 length: 11; D gene: NA; V gene: TRBV20-1; clone size: many; CDR3 DNA: TGCAGTGCTTTGGACGGCTATGGCTACACCTTC; CDR3 protein: CSALDGYGYTF
J gene: TRBJ2-1; CDR3 length: 14; D gene: NA; V gene: TRBV6-5; clone size: few; CDR3 DNA: TGTGCCAGCAGTTACTCGGCAGTTTACAATGAGCAGTTCTTC; CDR3 protein: CASSYSAVYNEQFF
J gene: TRBJ2-6; CDR3 length: 20; D gene: TRBD1; V gene: TRBV7-6; clone size: once; CDR3 DNA: TGTGCCAGCAGCTTAGTAAGGCCGGGACAGGGAAGCTCTGGGGCCAACGTCCTGACTTTC; CDR3 protein: CASSLVRPGQGSSGANVLTF
J gene: TRBJ2-5; CDR3 length: 15; D gene: NA; V gene: TRBV6-2/TRBV6-3; clone size: NA; CDR3 DNA: TGTGCCAGCAGTTACCCTTGGACAGTCCAAGAGACCCAGTACTTC; CDR3 protein: CASSYPWTVQETQYF
J gene: TRBJ2-5; CDR3 length: 14; D gene: NA; V gene: TRBV7-2; clone size: NA; CDR3 DNA: TGTGCCAGCAGCTTTGGGATATTCCAAGAGACCCAGTACTTC; CDR3 protein: CASSFGIFQETQYF
J gene: TRBJ2-3; CDR3 length: 16; D gene: TRBD1; V gene: TRBV7-8; clone size: NA; CDR3 DNA: TGTGCCAGCAGCTCCGGGACAGGTTTTTGGGTAGATACGCAGTATTTT; CDR3 protein: CASSSGTGFWVDTQYF
J gene: TRBJ1-4; CDR3 length: 16; D gene: NA; V gene: TRBV12-3/TRBV12-4; clone size: NA; CDR3 DNA: TGTGCCAGCAGTTTAATAGGTCGAGATTATAATGAAAAACTGTTTTTT; CDR3 protein: CASSLIGRDYNEKLFF
J gene: TRBJ1-5; CDR3 length: 14; D gene: TRBD1; V gene: TRBV29-1; clone size: NA; CDR3 DNA: TGCGGCGTTGTGACAGGGATCGGAAATCAGCCCCAGCATTTT; CDR3 protein: CGVVTGIGNQPQHF
J gene: TRBJ1-5; CDR3 length: 13; D gene: NA; V gene: TRBV28; clone size: NA; CDR3 DNA: TGTGCCAGCAGTTTATTGGGGACTCAGCCCCAGCATTTT; CDR3 protein: CASSLLGTQPQHF
J gene: TRBJ2-7; CDR3 length: 15; D gene: TRBD1; V gene: TRBV11-2; clone size: NA; CDR3 DNA: TGTGCCAGCAGCTTAGTGGGACAGCTTTCCTACGAGCAGTACTTC; CDR3 protein: CASSLVGQLSYEQYF
J gene: TRBJ2-5; CDR3 length: 12; D gene: NA; V gene: TRBV20-1; clone size: NA; CDR3 DNA: TGCAGTGCTAGAGATACGGGGGAGACCCAGTACTTC; CDR3 protein: CSARDTGETQYF
J gene: TRBJ1-2; CDR3 length: 15; D gene: NA; V gene: TRBV5-1; clone size: NA; CDR3 DNA: TGCGCCAGCAGCTCACAGGTGGGAGCTAACTATGGCTACACCTTC; CDR3 protein: CASSSQVGANYGYTF
J gene: TRBJ1-4; CDR3 length: 13; D gene: NA; V gene: TRBV7-2; clone size: NA; CDR3 DNA: TGTGCCAGCAGCCCCAGGCATTACGAAAAACTGTTTTTT; CDR3 protein: CASSPRHYEKLFF
J gene: TRBJ1-5; CDR3 length: 13; D gene: NA; V gene: TRBV29-1; clone size: few; CDR3 DNA: TGCAGCGTTGTCCAGGGACAAAATCAGCCCCAGCATTTT; CDR3 protein: CSVVQGQNQPQHF
J gene: TRBJ1-2; CDR3 length: 11; D gene: NA; V gene: TRBV20-1; clone size: NA; CDR3 DNA: TGCAGTGCTGGACAGCAACGAGGCTACACCTTC; CDR3 protein: CSAGQQRGYTF
J gene: TRBJ2-3; CDR3 length: 14; D gene: TRBD1; V gene: TRBV29-1; clone size: once; CDR3 DNA: TGCAGCGTTATAAGGACAGGGGAAACAGATACGCAGTATTTT; CDR3 protein: CSVIRTGETDTQYF
J gene: TRBJ2-5; CDR3 length: 14; D gene: NA; V gene: TRBV7-8; clone size: NA; CDR3 DNA: TGTGCCAGCAGCTTATCTAGAGGGAAAGAGACCCAGTACTTC; CDR3 protein: CASSLSRGKETQYF
J gene: TRBJ2-7; CDR3 length: 12; D gene: NA; V gene: TRBV29-1; clone size: few; CDR3 DNA: TGCAGCGTTGAGGGGCAATTCTACGAGCAGTACTTC; CDR3 protein: CSVEGQFYEQYF
J gene: TRBJ2-5; CDR3 length: 13; D gene: NA; V gene: TRBV4-2; clone size: NA; CDR3 DNA: TGTGCCAGCAGCCAAGAGGACAGAGAGACCCAGTACTTC; CDR3 protein: CASSQEDRETQYF
J gene: TRBJ2-5; CDR3 length: 16; D gene: TRBD2; V gene: TRBV20-1; clone size: NA; CDR3 DNA: TGCAGTGCTACCCGGCCCAGCGGGGGGGTTCAAGAGACCCAGTACTTC; CDR3 protein: CSATRPSGGVQETQYF
J gene: TRBJ2-3; CDR3 length: 12; D gene: NA; V gene: TRBV29-1; clone size: NA; CDR3 DNA: TGCGGCGGAGAGTTAAGCACAGATACGCAGTATTTT; CDR3 protein: CGGELSTDTQYF
J gene: TRBJ2-5; CDR3 length: 15; D gene: NA; V gene: TRBV12-3/TRBV12-4; clone size: NA; CDR3 DNA: TGTGCCAGCAGTTTTGGGTGGGGCAGCCAAGAGACCCAGTACTTC; CDR3 protein: CASSFGWGSQETQYF
J gene: TRBJ1-2; CDR3 length: 15; D gene: TRBD1; V gene: TRBV4-3; clone size: NA; CDR3 DNA: TGCGCCAGCAGCCAAGGGGACAGGGGGACCTATGGCTACACCTTC; CDR3 protein: CASSQGDRGTYGYTF
J gene: TRBJ2-1; CDR3 length: 15; D gene: TRBD2; V gene: TRBV6-5; clone size: NA; CDR3 DNA: TGTGCCAGCAGAAAAAAGGGAGGGACCTACAATGAGCAGTTCTTC; CDR3 protein: CASRKKGGTYNEQFF
J gene: TRBJ2-7; CDR3 length: 13; D gene: NA; V gene: TRBV20-1; clone size: few; CDR3 DNA: TGCAGGCTCGCGGGATACGATACTTACGAGCAGTACTTC; CDR3 protein: CRLAGYDTYEQYF
J gene: TRBJ2-3; CDR3 length: 16; D gene: TRBD1; V gene: TRBV7-8; clone size: NA; CDR3 DNA: TGTACCAGCAGCCGTTCACAGGGGGCGCAGACAGGTACGCAGTATTTT; CDR3 protein: CTSSRSQGAQTGTQYF
J gene: TRBJ2-7; CDR3 length: 14; D gene: NA; V gene: TRBV6-2/TRBV6-3; clone size: NA; CDR3 DNA: TGTGCCAGCAGTTATAAGAGGGCTTCCTACGAGCAGTACTTC; CDR3 protein: CASSYKRASYEQYF
J gene: TRBJ2-6; CDR3 length: 17; D gene: NA; V gene: TRBV20-1; clone size: few; CDR3 DNA: TGCAGTGCTACTACCGGGACGCCAGCCTCTGGGGCCAACGTCCTGACTTTC; CDR3 protein: CSATTGTPASGANVLTF
J gene: TRBJ2-1; CDR3 length: 13; D gene: NA; V gene: TRBV4-3; clone size: NA; CDR3 DNA: TGCGCCAGCAGCCACTTGACAGACAATGAGCAGTTCTTC; CDR3 protein: CASSHLTDNEQFF
J gene: TRBJ1-3; CDR3 length: 13; D gene: TRBD1; V gene: TRBV6-5; clone size: NA; CDR3 DNA: TGTGCCAGCAGAGACAGGGCTGGAAACACCATATATTTT; CDR3 protein: CASRDRAGNTIYF
J gene: TRBJ1-5; CDR3 length: 12; D gene: NA; V gene: TRBV28; clone size: NA; CDR3 DNA: TGTGCCAGCCACCGGAACAATCAGCCCCAGCATTTT; CDR3 protein: CASHRNNQPQHF
J gene: TRBJ2-5; CDR3 length: 17; D gene: TRBD1; V gene: TRBV25-1; clone size: NA; CDR3 DNA: TGTGCCAGCAGTGAACGCCCGGGACAGGGAGGCCAAGAGACCCAGTACTTC; CDR3 protein: CASSERPGQGGQETQYF